This T cell receptor (beta chain) stems from a study of blood T cells in healthy people across ages. Trimming stripped 0 bases from V and 3 bases from J, with 9 bases between. The CDR3 runs 14 residues. Per germline, CDR1 SGHRS and CDR2 YFSETQ. The use of a sample-barcoded 5' primer and a J-beta primer mix characterized a second PCR of 7 to 11 cycles. TCRdb independently ran MiXCR on the 5' RACE reads; one entry per CDR3 protein. The data contain around 940,000 distinct CDR3 sequences, 45% to 60% of them singletons. This clonotype was sampled from a woman aged 60-75 years in good health. The sequenced sample was blood. The chain joins TRBV5-1 to TRBJ2-5; weak D call: TRBD1 (5 bases). The CDR3 spells CASSLARREETQYF. CDR3 DNA sequence: TGCGCCAGCAGCTTGGCGCGCAGGGAAGAGACCCAGTACTTC.